A selection of T cell receptor beta chains follows, all from one sample in a study of cytomegalovirus exposure and HLA in healthy donors. Only in-frame clones appear in the TCRdb table, and some are missing; sequencing was by immunoSEQ multiplex PCR. The sample carries about 110,000 clones, 70% to 90% recorded once. The sequenced sample consisted of PBMCs. All receptors come from a woman younger than 30 in good health and CMV-seronegative. CDR3s include the opening cysteine and the closing phenylalanine or tryptophan. Each record gives: D gene, V gene, J gene, clone size, CDR3 protein, CDR3 DNA. A D gene is named only where the DNA matches it firmly. Only part of the rows carry a size: once, few, many, or a class if the clone is expanded.

>NA|TRBV29-1|TRBJ2-2|NA
CSVSGRSTGELFF
TGCAGCGTTTCCGGTAGGAGTACCGGGGAGCTGTTTTTT
>TRBD1|TRBV25-1|TRBJ2-7|once
CASSRQGVYEQYF
TGTGCCAGCAGTCGACAGGGGGTTTACGAGCAGTACTTC
>NA|TRBV2|TRBJ2-2|NA
CASSSGTLTGELFF
TGTGCCAGCAGTTCCGGGACACTCACCGGGGAGCTGTTTTTT
>NA|TRBV27|TRBJ2-1|NA
CASSLQGQNEQFF
TGTGCCAGCAGTTTACAGGGTCAGAATGAGCAGTTCTTC
>TRBD2|TRBV10-1|TRBJ2-7|NA
CASSSGTSGYEQYF
TGCGCCAGCAGTTCGGGGACTAGCGGTTACGAGCAGTACTTC
>TRBD2|TRBV2|TRBJ2-7|NA
CASSSGGPSDEQYF
TGTGCCAGCAGTTCGGGGGGGCCATCGGACGAGCAGTACTTC
>TRBD1|TRBV5-8|TRBJ2-3|once
CASRRIDGTGTDTQYF
TGTGCCAGCAGACGTATAGATGGGACAGGCACAGATACGCAGTATTTT
>NA|TRBV30|TRBJ2-7|NA
CAWRFRKGQSYEQYF
TGTGCCTGGAGGTTTAGAAAGGGACAATCCTACGAGCAGTACTTC
>NA|TRBV7-5|TRBJ2-7|NA
CARSLSPGHSYEQYF
TGTGCCAGAAGCTTATCACCGGGACACTCCTACGAGCAGTACTTC
>NA|TRBV28|TRBJ2-1|NA
CASSFRGEQFF
TGTGCCAGCAGTTTCAGGGGTGAGCAGTTCTTC
>TRBD2|TRBV6-4|TRBJ2-2|NA
CASSLWGGSTGELFF
TGTGCCAGCAGCCTATGGGGGGGAAGCACCGGGGAGCTGTTTTTT
>TRBD2|TRBV6-4|TRBJ2-3|once
CASSEVAGASTDTQYF
TGTGCCAGCAGTGAAGTAGCGGGGGCCAGCACAGATACGCAGTATTTT
>TRBD1|TRBV6-5|TRBJ2-7|NA
CASSYSGTGGYEQYF
TGTGCCAGCAGTTACTCCGGGACAGGGGGCTACGAGCAGTACTTC
>NA|TRBV7-2|TRBJ1-5|NA
CASSLALGTGSNQPQHF
TGTGCCAGCAGCTTAGCGTTAGGGACTGGAAGCAATCAGCCCCAGCATTTT
>TRBD1|TRBV5-1|TRBJ2-7|NA
CASSATGGPSYEQYF
TGCGCCAGCAGCGCCACAGGGGGCCCCTCCTACGAGCAGTACTTC
>NA|TRBV5-8|TRBJ1-2|NA
CASSSGQRGFYGYTF
TGTGCCAGCAGCTCCGGACAGAGAGGCTTTTATGGCTACACCTTC
>TRBD2|TRBV9|TRBJ2-7|NA
CASSVDGRGASYEQYF
TGTGCCAGCAGCGTAGACGGGAGGGGGGCCTCCTACGAGCAGTACTTC
>NA|TRBV9|TRBJ1-1|NA
CASSVGGAENTEAFF
TGTGCCAGCAGCGTAGGGGGCGCGGAGAACACTGAAGCTTTCTTT
>TRBD1|TRBV4-2|TRBJ1-5|NA
CASSQDQWTGGPRSNQPQHF
TGTGCCAGCAGCCAAGATCAGTGGACAGGGGGCCCTCGTAGCAATCAGCCCCAGCATTTT
>TRBD1|TRBV7-8|TRBJ1-1|NA
CASSTAGTGNTEAFF
TGTGCCAGCAGCACCGCCGGGACAGGAAACACTGAAGCTTTCTTT